This entry lists 30 T cell receptor beta chains sequenced from one sample in a study of cytomegalovirus exposure and HLA in healthy donors. The PCR contained 60 Vbeta and 13 Jbeta primers. The assay was immunoSEQ multiplex PCR, and TCRdb's table has in-frame clones only and misses some. The data show about 210,000 clones, roughly 80% seen once. The sequenced material came from PBMCs. The receptors originated from a man between 35 and 55 years old in good health and CMV-seropositive.

This clone came up once. The rearrangement uses TRBV11-3 and TRBJ2-2, with 10 bases fitting TRBD2. The CDR3 sequence is 16 residues long. In germline, CDR1 is SGHNT, CDR2 YENEEA. Losses at the gene ends were 5 bases for V and 2 bases for J; bases not matched to a gene: 5. This CDR3 reads CASSISGGLNTGELFF. CDR3 in DNA: TGTGCCAGCAGCATTAGCGGGGGGCTCAACACCGGGGAGCTGTTTTTT.

The chain recombines TRBV6-5 with TRBJ2-2; unclear D gene. The CDR3 spans 12 residues. Trimming removed 6 bases from V and 6 bases from J, with 8 bases in between. Per the germline V gene, CDR1 is MNHEY and CDR2 is SVGAGI. CDR3 region: CASSPSPGELFF. CDR3 DNA: TGTGCCAGCAGCCCTTCCCCCGGGGAGCTGTTTTTT.

The V gene is TRBV7-9, the J gene TRBJ2-7; TRBD1 agrees at 9 bases. From germline, CDR1 is SEHNR and CDR2 FQNEAQ (reference sequence). The CDR3 contains 15 residues. V lost 1 base to trimming and J lost 9 bases; unmatched junction nucleotides: 10. The CDR3 loop reads CASSLGGTGTDSQYF. CDR3 DNA: TGTGCCAGCAGCTTAGGTGGGACAGGGACCGACTCGCAGTACTTC.

The chain employs TRBV19 and TRBJ1-3; weak D call: TRBD1 (5 bases). This CDR3 is built from 17 residues. The germline gives CDR1 LNHDA, CDR2 SQIVND (reference sequence). Trimming pared 3 bases from V and 4 bases from J, leaving 19 bases between. The CDR3 DNA reads as TGTGCCAGTAGTATTTCAGGGTCATCGGCGAAGGGAAACACCATATATTTT. Its protein product is CASSISGSSAKGNTIYF.

V is TRBV29-1 and J is TRBJ1-6; D is perhaps TRBD1 (5 bases). The CDR3 contains 15 residues. V was cut by 3 bases and J by 7 bases, with 16 bases left in between. CDR1 and CDR2 from the germline V gene are SQVTM and ANQGSEA. CDR3 DNA sequence: TGCAGCGTTGAGGGGGGGAGGTCGCGGAATTCACCCCTCCACTTT. Translation: CSVEGGRSRNSPLHF.

DNA for the CDR3: TGTGCCAGTAGTGGGACTAGCGGGAGGGTTACAGATACGCAGTATTTT. It specifies CASSGTSGRVTDTQYF. V usage is TRBV19 and J usage is TRBJ2-3; 16 bases map to TRBD2. The CDR3 runs to 16 residues. Germline V gene lookup returns CDR1 LNHDA and CDR2 SQIVND (reference sequence). The junction had 2 bases not matched to a gene; V was cut back by 5 bases and J by 3 bases.

This rearrangement joins TRBV2 to TRBJ1-1; 9 positions match TRBD1. The CDR3 is made up of 15 amino acids. Trimming took 9 bases from V and 4 from J; bases not matched to a gene: 12. The V gene's germline CDR1 is SNHLY and CDR2 FYNNEI. The CDR3 nucleotides are TGTGCCAGGACCGGGACAGGGATAGAGGGCACTGAAGCTTTCTTT. It yields the protein CARTGTGIEGTEAFF.

The rearrangement links TRBV5-1 to TRBJ1-4; D uncertain. V was cut by 3 bases and J by 7 bases, with 7 bases left in between. This CDR3 spans 12 amino acids. Germline CDR1 SGHRS, CDR2 YFSETQ. CDR3 sequence (DNA): TGCGCCAGCAGCTCCGGGAGTGAAAAACTGTTTTTT. This encodes CASSSGSEKLFF.

The V call is TRBV6-1, the J call TRBJ2-3; 10 bases fit TRBD2. V dropped 6 bases and J dropped 4; count of bases not matched to a gene: 7. CDR1 is MNHNS, CDR2 SASEGT, per germline. This CDR3 has 15 amino acids. CDR3 DNA sequence: TGTGCCAGCAGCCTACTAGCGGGGAAAGCAGATACGCAGTATTTT. Its protein product is CASSLLAGKADTQYF.

This sequence joins TRBV6-1 and TRBJ2-1; 11 bases agree with TRBD1. The CDR3 is 15 amino acids. The germline CDR1 and CDR2 sequences are MNHNS and SASEGT. Unmatched junction bases numbered 8, after V lost 6 bases and J lost 7 bases. In DNA, the CDR3 is TGTGCCAGCAGCCTCGGGGGGACAGGGGGGAATGAGCAGTTCTTC. It codes for CASSLGGTGGNEQFF.

The chain combines TRBV7-2 with TRBJ2-7; 11 positions agree with TRBD2. Losses at the gene ends were 3 bases for V and 4 bases for J; bases not matched to a gene: 8. CDR3 length: 16 amino acids. The germline V gene encodes CDR1 SGHTA and CDR2 FQGNSA. CDR3 sequence (DNA): TGTGCCAGCAGCTTCTCTTCCTTAGCGGGAGGGTACGAGCAGTACTTC. It encodes CASSFSSLAGGYEQYF. Combining the CDR3 with reference TRBV7-2 and TRBJ2-7 gives the whole variable domain GAGVSQSPSNKVTEKGKDVELRCDPISGHTALYWYRQSLGQGLEFLIYFQGNSAPDKSGLPSDRFSAERTGGSVSTLTIQRTQQEDSAVYLCASSFSSLAGGYEQYFGPGTRLTVT.

V usage is TRBV6-1 and J usage is TRBJ1-4, with unresolved D. Trimming shortened V by 8 bases and J by 0 bases, and 10 bases separated the two germline ends. CDR1 and CDR2 (germline): MNHNS, SASEGT. This CDR3 region has 14 residues. The CDR3 DNA reads TGTGCCAGCCGGGGATGGGCAACTAATGAAAAACTGTTTTTT. Protein: CASRGWATNEKLFF.

The gene calls are TRBV2 and TRBJ2-7; D is unclear. With 5 bases removed from V and 6 bases from J, the gap between germline ends came to 14 bases. Looked up from germline, CDR1 is SNHLY and CDR2 is FYNNEI. The CDR3 length is 13 residues. In DNA, the CDR3 is TGTGCCAGCAGTTATCCCCTCAGTTTCGAGCAGTACTTC. Translated: CASSYPLSFEQYF.

The chain uses TRBV7-9 and TRBJ1-4; D gene unclear. The CDR3 has 17 residues. Germline V CDR1 and CDR2: SEHNR, FQNEAQ (reference sequence). V lost 4 bases, J lost 0 bases, and 15 bases lay in between. The CDR3 region is CASSSAQERATNEKLFF. DNA for the CDR3: TGTGCCAGCAGCTCCGCCCAAGAGCGGGCAACTAATGAAAAACTGTTTTTT. The full variable domain, with the rest looked up from reference TRBV7-9 and TRBJ1-4, is DTGVSQNPRHKITKRGQNVTFRCDPISEHNRLYWYRQTLGQGPEFLTYFQNEAQLEKSRLLSDRFSAERPKGSFSTLEIQRTEQGDSAMYLCASSSAQERATNEKLFFGSGTQLSVL.

This chain uses TRBV6-5 with TRBJ2-3; perhaps TRBD1 as D (6 bases). The V gene's germline CDR1 is MNHEY and CDR2 SVGAGI. Deletions cut 4 bases from V and 0 bases from J, with 11 bases between. This CDR3 contains 15 residues. Here the CDR3 DNA reads TGTGCCAGCAGTTCCCCGGGACATAGCACAGATACGCAGTATTTT. Residues: CASSSPGHSTDTQYF.

The chain employs TRBV5-1 and TRBJ1-1, with TRBD1 matching over 8 bases. V lost 4 bases, J lost 6 bases, and 11 bases stayed unmatched. The germline V gene encodes CDR1 SGHRS and CDR2 YFSETQ. The CDR3 runs to 15 residues. The CDR3 DNA is TGCGCCAGCAGCGACACCGGGACAGGTAGGGCTGAAGCTTTCTTT. The encoded protein is CASSDTGTGRAEAFF.

The chain links TRBV2 to TRBJ1-6; 9 bases fit TRBD1. CDR1 and CDR2 from the germline V gene are SNHLY and FYNNEI. The CDR3 runs to 16 residues. Germline trimming cut 1 base from V and 7 bases from J; bases unmatched to any gene: 5. DNA of the CDR3: TGTGCCAGCAGTGAAGATGGACAGGGGTCAAATTCACCCCTCCACTTT. Translating it yields CASSEDGQGSNSPLHF. The full variable domain, rest sourced from reference TRBV2 and TRBJ1-6, is EPEVTQTPSHQVTQMGQEVILRCVPISNHLYFYWYRQILGQKVEFLVSFYNNEISEKSEIFDDQFSVERPDGSNFTLKIRSTKLEDSAMYFCASSEDGQGSNSPLHFGNGTRLTVT.

The chain uses TRBV29-1 and TRBJ1-2; 7 nucleotides align to TRBD1. V dropped 0 bases and J dropped 5; count of bases not matched to a gene: 15. Germline loops: CDR1 SQVTM, CDR2 ANQGSEA. The CDR3 loop spans 17 amino acids. CDR3 in amino acids: CSVEDREGGAGLYGYTF. CDR3 bases: TGCAGCGTTGAAGATAGAGAAGGGGGCGCGGGGCTTTATGGCTACACCTTC.

This chain joins TRBV7-9 and TRBJ2-5, with 7 bases fitting TRBD2. Trimming removed 2 bases from V and 5 bases from J; junction bases left unmatched: 14. Germline-derived CDR1 and CDR2 are SEHNR and FQNEAQ (reference sequence). The CDR3 covers 17 residues. The DNA for the CDR3 is TGTGCCAGCAGCTTAACGGGAGGCGGGAGTGGTTGGGAGACCCAGTACTTC. It encodes CASSLTGGGSGWETQYF.

The chain recombines TRBV13 with TRBJ2-1; TRBD2 aligns across 7 bases. V lost 11 bases to trimming and J lost 6 bases; unmatched junction nucleotides: 16. The CDR3 spans 15 residues. The germline V gene encodes CDR1 PRHDT and CDR2 FYEKMQ (reference sequence). CDR3 DNA sequence: TGTGCCCGCACCCGGGGCCTAGCGGATTCCAATGAGCAGTTCTTC. Protein: CARTRGLADSNEQFF.

The CDR3 is CASSLGTYYEQYF. CDR3 DNA: TGTGCCAGCAGCTTAGGGACATACTACGAGCAGTACTTC. The chain recombines TRBV7-8 with TRBJ2-7; D might be TRBD1 (5 bases). CDR3 length: 13 amino acids. Trimming pared 1 base from V and 3 bases from J, leaving 7 bases between. Germline CDR1 and CDR2: SGHVS and FQNEAQ.

The V gene is TRBV27, the J gene TRBJ2-5; D might be TRBD1 (5 bases). The V gene lost 6 bases and the J gene lost 2 bases, with 10 bases spanning the gap. Germline assignment: CDR1 MNHEY and CDR2 SMNVEV (reference sequence). This CDR3 is built from 13 residues. CDR3 DNA sequence: TGTGCCAGCAGGGGGCTAGTGCAAGAGACCCAGTACTTC. This codes for CASRGLVQETQYF.

The chain has TRBV10-3 and TRBJ2-7, with 8 bases lining up with TRBD1. Germline CDR1 reads ENHRY; CDR2 reads SYGVKD. The CDR3 has 13 amino acids. J lost 4 bases, V lost 4 bases, and 3 bases had no gene match. The CDR3 DNA sequence: TGTGCCATCAGTGGGAGACAGGGGTACGAGCAGTACTTC. Protein sequence: CAISGRQGYEQYF.

The CDR3 protein is CASSPLQGYEQYF. The CDR3 DNA is TGTGCCAGCAGCCCGTTACAGGGCTACGAGCAGTACTTC. The chain joins TRBV6-6 to TRBJ2-7, with a weak D call TRBD1 (6 bases). The V and J ends lost 6 bases and 3 bases respectively, with 12 bases between them. The germline gives CDR1 MNHNY, CDR2 SVGAGI (reference sequence). The CDR3 extends over 13 amino acids.

V gene TRBV12-5 combines with J gene TRBJ2-5; TRBD1 agrees at 7 bases. The V and J ends lost 5 bases and 7 bases, in that order; junction bases with no gene match: 7. This CDR3 has 13 amino acids. Per germline, CDR1 LGHNT and CDR2 FRNRAP. CDR3 region: CASGNRGDGTQYF. The CDR3 region has the DNA TGTGCTAGTGGTAACAGGGGTGACGGGACCCAGTACTTC.

The chain is built from TRBV28 and TRBJ2-2; TRBD1 agrees at 8 bases. Germline-derived CDR1 and CDR2 are MDHEN and SYDVKM. CDR3 length: 15 residues. The V gene end was trimmed by 8 bases and the J gene end by 8 bases; junction bases not matched to a gene: 13. CDR3 nucleotides: TGTGCCAGCTCCCTCAGGACAGGGCTAACTGGGGAGCTGTTTTTT. This gives the protein CASSLRTGLTGELFF.

V gene TRBV6-5 combines with J gene TRBJ1-2; 8 bases line up with TRBD1. Germline assignment: CDR1 MNHEY and CDR2 SVGAGI. CDR3 length equals 14 residues. The J segment lost 8 bases and the V segment lost 0 bases, leaving 5 bases of the junction unmatched. The CDR3 nucleotides are TGTGCCAGCAGTTACTCGCTAGGACAGGGCGGCTACACCTTC. It specifies CASSYSLGQGGYTF.

This chain links TRBV7-2 with TRBJ2-2; 11 bases line up with TRBD2. Trimming cost V 4 bases and J 2 bases; bases outside gene matches: 3. The CDR3 is 16 amino acids. The V gene's germline CDR1 is SGHTA and CDR2 FQGNSA. The CDR3 DNA sequence: TGTGCCAGCAGCTATAGCGGGAGGGGCAACACCGGGGAGCTGTTTTTT. Its protein product is CASSYSGRGNTGELFF.

The chain couples TRBV15 to TRBJ2-3, with TRBD1 matching 9 bases. The junction had 6 bases not matched to a gene; V was cut back by 5 bases and J by 6 bases. This CDR3 comprises 14 residues. Looked up from germline, CDR1 is LNHNV and CDR2 is YYDKDF (reference sequence). For the CDR3, the DNA is TGTGCCACCAGCGGACAGGGGACTTCGGATACGCAGTATTTT. This codes for CATSGQGTSDTQYF.

The chain joins TRBV6-6 to TRBJ2-3, with D possibly matching TRBD2 (6 bases). This CDR3 has 15 amino acids. The germline V gene encodes CDR1 MNHNY and CDR2 SVGAGI (reference sequence). Trimming took 6 bases from V and 0 from J, leaving 13 bases between them. The DNA of the CDR3 is TGTGCCAGCAGGCCCGACAGCGGGAGCACAGATACGCAGTATTTT. Residues: CASRPDSGSTDTQYF.